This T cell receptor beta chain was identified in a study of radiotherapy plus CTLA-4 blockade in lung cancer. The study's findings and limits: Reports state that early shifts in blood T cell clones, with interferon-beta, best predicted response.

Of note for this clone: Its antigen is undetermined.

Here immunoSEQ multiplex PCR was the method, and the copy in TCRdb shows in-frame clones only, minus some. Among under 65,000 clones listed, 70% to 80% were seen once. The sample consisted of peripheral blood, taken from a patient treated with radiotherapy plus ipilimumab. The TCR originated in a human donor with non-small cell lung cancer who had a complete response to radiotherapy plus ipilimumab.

DNA of the CDR3: TGTGCCAGCAGCCCTATCCAGGGCTACTCCTACGAGCAGTACTTC. Protein: CASSPIQGYSYEQYF. The V and J genes are TRBV9 and TRBJ2-7; maybe TRBD1 (5 bases). Germline V gene lookup returns CDR1 SGDLS and CDR2 YYNGEE. The length of the CDR3 is 15 residues. V lost 4 bases and J 0 bases, leaving 14 bases between the germline ends. Combining the CDR3 with reference TRBV9 and TRBJ2-7 gives the whole variable domain DSGVTQTPKHLITATGQRVTLRCSPRSGDLSVYWYQQSLDQGLQFLIQYYNGEERAKGNILERFSAQQFPDLHSELNLSSLELGDSALYFCASSPIQGYSYEQYFGPGTRLTVT.